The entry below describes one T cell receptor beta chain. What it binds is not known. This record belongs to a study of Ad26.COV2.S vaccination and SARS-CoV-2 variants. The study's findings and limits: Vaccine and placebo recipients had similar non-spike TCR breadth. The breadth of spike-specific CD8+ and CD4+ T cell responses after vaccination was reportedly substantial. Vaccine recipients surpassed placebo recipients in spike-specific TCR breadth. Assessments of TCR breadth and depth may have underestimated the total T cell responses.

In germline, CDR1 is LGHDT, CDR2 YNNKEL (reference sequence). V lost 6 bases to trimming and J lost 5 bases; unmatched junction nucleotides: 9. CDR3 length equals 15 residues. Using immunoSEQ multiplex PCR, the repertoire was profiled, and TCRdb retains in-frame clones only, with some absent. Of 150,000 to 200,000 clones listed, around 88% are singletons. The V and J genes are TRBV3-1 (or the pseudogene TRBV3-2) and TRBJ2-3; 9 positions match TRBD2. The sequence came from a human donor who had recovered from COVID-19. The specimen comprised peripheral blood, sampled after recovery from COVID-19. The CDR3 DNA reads TGTGCCAGCAGACCCTTAGCGGGGGAAGGAGATACGCAGTATTTT. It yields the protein CASRPLAGEGDTQYF.